This TCR beta chain originates from a study of T cells in women clearing cervical HPV infection. In the study overall: Case blood was drawn when the lesion was first found; control blood after infection became undetectable.

CDR3 length equals 15 residues. V was pared by 5 bases and J by 1 base, with 6 bases of the junction left unmatched. The V gene's germline CDR1 is SGHTA and CDR2 FQGTGA. Concerning this clone itself: Read coverage stops 3 residues before the CDR3 terminus; the germline J gene supplies the remainder.

The table came from immunoSEQ multiplex PCR; TCRdb's copy has only in-frame clones and leaves some out. The sample has 23,000 or so clones; the top ten hold less than 3.5%. The origin of this receptor is a woman aged 18 to 69 with a cervical HPV16 infection that either progressed to CIN3+ or cleared (not recorded which). What was sequenced was blood buffy coat. The chain couples TRBV7-3 to TRBJ2-5, with TRBD2 matching over 8 bases. The CDR3 protein is CASSVTGGAQETQYF. The part of the CDR3 DNA that was read is TGTGCCAGCAGCGTCACGGGGGGGGCCCAAGAGACC.